The T cell receptor beta chain under discussion was sequenced for a study of OX40 agonist ivuxolimab in advanced cancers. The repertoire was sequenced with immunoSEQ multiplex PCR; TCRdb's copy has only in-frame clones and lacks some. The sample has 50,000 to 75,000 clones; over 70% are singletons. Blood draws occurred at baseline, cycle 4 day 1, and cycle 7 day 1. The trim removed 0 bases at V and 4 bases at J, leaving 1 base unmatched. The V gene's germline CDR1 is SGHRS and CDR2 YFSETQ. This CDR3 spans 14 amino acids. Sequenced here: CD4+ or CD8+ T cells sorted from blood, sampled in a trial of the OX40 agonist ivuxolimab. This chain links TRBV5-1 with TRBJ1-3, with 7 bases fitting TRBD1. The sequence was obtained from an adult with an advanced solid tumor such as melanoma, head and neck, liver or kidney cancer. In DNA, the CDR3 is TGCGCCAGCAGCTTGGGACAGGGAGGAAACACCATATATTTT. Protein sequence: CASSLGQGGNTIYF.